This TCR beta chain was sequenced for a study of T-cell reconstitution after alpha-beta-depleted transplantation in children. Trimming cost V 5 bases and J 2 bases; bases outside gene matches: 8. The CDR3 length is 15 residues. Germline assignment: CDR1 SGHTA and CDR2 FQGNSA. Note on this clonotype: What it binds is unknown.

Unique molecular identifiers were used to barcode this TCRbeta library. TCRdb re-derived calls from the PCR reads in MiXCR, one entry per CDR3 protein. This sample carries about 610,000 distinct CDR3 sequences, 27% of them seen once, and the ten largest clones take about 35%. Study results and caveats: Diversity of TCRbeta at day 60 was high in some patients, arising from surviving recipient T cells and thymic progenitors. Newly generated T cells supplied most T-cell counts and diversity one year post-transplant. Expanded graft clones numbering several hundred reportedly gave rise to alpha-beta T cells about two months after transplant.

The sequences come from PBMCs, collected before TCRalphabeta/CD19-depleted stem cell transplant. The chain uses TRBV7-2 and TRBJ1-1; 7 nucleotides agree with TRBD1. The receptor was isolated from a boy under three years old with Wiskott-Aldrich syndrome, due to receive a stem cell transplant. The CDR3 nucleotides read TGTGCCAGCAGCGTGTCCTACAGGGGCAACACTGAAGCTTTCTTT. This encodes CASSVSYRGNTEAFF.